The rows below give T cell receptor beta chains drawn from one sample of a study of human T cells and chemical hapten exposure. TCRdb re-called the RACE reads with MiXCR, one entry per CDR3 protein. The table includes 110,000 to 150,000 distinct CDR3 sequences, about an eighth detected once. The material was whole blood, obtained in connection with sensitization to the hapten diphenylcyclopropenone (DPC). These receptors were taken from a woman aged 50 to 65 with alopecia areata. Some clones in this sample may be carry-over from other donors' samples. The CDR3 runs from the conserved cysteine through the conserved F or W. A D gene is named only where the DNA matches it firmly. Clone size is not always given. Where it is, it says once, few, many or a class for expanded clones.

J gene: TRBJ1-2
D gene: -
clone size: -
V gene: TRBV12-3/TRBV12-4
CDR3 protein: CASSTAGRGGYTF
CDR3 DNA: TGTGCCAGCAGTACGGCGGGGCGTGGGGGCTACACCTTC

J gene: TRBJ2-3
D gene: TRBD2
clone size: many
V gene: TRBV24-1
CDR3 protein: CATSDSSGSPDTQYF
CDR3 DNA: TGTGCCACCAGTGATTCTAGCGGGAGCCCAGATACGCAGTATTTT

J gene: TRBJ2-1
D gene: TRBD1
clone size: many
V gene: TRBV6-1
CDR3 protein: CASNARTGTYNEQFF
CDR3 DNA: TGTGCCAGCAACGCCCGGACAGGGACCTACAATGAGCAGTTCTTC

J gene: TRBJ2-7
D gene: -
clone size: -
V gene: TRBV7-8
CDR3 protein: CASSLAQSYEQYF
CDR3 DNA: TGTGCCAGCAGCTTAGCTCAGTCCTACGAGCAGTACTTC

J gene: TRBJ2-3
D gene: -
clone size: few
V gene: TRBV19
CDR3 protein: CASSGGARADTQYF
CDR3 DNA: TGTGCCAGTAGTGGCGGGGCTAGGGCAGATACGCAGTATTTT

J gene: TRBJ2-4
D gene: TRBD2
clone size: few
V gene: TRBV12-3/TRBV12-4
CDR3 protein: CASSLLAGALLAKNIQYF
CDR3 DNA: TGTGCCAGCAGTTTATTAGCGGGAGCTCTCCTAGCCAAAAACATTCAGTACTTC

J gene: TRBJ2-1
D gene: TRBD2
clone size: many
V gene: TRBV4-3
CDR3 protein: CASSQDRFLAGGRRNEQFF
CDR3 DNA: TGCGCCAGCAGCCAAGATCGGTTCCTAGCGGGAGGGCGTAGGAATGAGCAGTTCTTC

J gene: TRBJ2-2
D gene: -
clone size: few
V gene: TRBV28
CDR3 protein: CASRVGRGGELFF
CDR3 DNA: TGTGCCAGCAGGGTAGGACGAGGCGGGGAGCTGTTTTTT

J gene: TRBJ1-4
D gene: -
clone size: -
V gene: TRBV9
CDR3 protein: CASSPRGNSEKLFF
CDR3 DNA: TGTGCCAGCAGCCCCCGGGGTAATAGTGAAAAACTGTTTTTT

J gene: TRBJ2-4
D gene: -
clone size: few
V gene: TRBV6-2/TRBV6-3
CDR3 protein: CASSFPDGGAKNIQYF
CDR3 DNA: TGTGCCAGCAGTTTCCCAGACGGTGGAGCCAAAAACATTCAGTACTTC

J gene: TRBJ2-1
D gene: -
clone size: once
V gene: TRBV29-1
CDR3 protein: CSVRGARPRSYNEQFF
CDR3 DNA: TGCAGCGTCCGAGGGGCCCGCCCCAGGTCCTACAATGAGCAGTTCTTC

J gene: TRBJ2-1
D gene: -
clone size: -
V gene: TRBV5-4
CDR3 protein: CASRGIGGDNEQFF
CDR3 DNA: TGTGCCAGCAGGGGGATTGGGGGCGACAATGAGCAGTTCTTC

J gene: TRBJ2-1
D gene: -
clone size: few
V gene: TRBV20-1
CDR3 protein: CSASNPGPSYNEQFF
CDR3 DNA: TGCAGTGCTAGTAACCCGGGCCCCTCCTACAATGAGCAGTTCTTC

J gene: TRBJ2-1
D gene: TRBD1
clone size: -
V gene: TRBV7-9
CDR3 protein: CASSLGGQGRNEQFF
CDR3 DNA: TGTGCCAGCAGCTTAGGAGGACAGGGTCGTAATGAGCAGTTCTTC

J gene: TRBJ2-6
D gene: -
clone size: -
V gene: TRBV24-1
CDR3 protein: CATSDRTAGANVLTF
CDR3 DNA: TGTGCCACCAGTGATCGGACAGCAGGGGCCAACGTCCTGACTTTC

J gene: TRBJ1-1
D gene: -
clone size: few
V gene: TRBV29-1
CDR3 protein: CSVEEGQWDTEAFF
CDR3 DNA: TGCAGCGTTGAAGAAGGGCAGTGGGACACTGAAGCTTTCTTT

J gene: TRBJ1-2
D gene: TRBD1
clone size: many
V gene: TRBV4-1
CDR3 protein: CASSHTDREADGYTF
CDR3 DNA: TGCGCCAGCAGCCACACGGACAGGGAGGCGGATGGCTACACCTTC

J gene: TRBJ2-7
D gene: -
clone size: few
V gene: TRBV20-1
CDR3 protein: CSASLDGRNEQYF
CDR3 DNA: TGCAGTGCTAGCCTAGATGGTAGAAACGAGCAGTACTTC

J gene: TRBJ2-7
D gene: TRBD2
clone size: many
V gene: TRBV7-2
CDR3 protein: CASSQGAGGPYEQYF
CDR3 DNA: TGTGCCAGCAGCCAGGGAGCGGGAGGCCCCTACGAGCAGTACTTC

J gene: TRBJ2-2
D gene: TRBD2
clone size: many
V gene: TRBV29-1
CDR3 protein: CSAGWGGPPNTGELFF
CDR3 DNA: TGCAGCGCGGGATGGGGGGGACCTCCGAACACCGGGGAGCTGTTTTTT